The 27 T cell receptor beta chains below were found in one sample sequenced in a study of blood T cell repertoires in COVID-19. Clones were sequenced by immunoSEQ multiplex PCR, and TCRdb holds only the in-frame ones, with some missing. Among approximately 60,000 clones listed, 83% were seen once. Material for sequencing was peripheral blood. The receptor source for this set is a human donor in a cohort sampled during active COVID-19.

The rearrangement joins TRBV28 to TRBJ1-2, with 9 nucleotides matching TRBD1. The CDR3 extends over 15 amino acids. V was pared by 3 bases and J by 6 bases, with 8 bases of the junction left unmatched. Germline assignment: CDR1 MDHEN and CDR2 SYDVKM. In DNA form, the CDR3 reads TGTGCCAGCAGTTTGACGACAGGGGGAGCTAATGGCTACACCTTC. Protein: CASSLTTGGANGYTF.

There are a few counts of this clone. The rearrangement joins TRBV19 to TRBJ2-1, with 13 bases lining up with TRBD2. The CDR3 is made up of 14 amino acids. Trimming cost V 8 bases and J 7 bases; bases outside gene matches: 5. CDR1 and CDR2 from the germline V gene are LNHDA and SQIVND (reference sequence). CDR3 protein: CASRTSGGGNEQFF. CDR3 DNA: TGTGCCAGTCGGACTAGCGGGGGTGGGAATGAGCAGTTCTTC.

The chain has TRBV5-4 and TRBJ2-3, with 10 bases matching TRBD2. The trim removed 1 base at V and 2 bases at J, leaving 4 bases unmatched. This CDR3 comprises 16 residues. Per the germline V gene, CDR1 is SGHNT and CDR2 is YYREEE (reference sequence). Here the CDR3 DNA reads TGTGCCAGCAGCTTGAAGCGGGGGGGCTCCACAGATACGCAGTATTTT. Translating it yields CASSLKRGGSTDTQYF. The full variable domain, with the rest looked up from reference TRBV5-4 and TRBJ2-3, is ETGVTQSPTHLIKTRGQQVTLRCSSQSGHNTVSWYQQALGQGPQFIFQYYREEENGRGNFPPRFSGLQFPNYSSELNVNALELDDSALYLCASSLKRGGSTDTQYFGPGTRLTVL.

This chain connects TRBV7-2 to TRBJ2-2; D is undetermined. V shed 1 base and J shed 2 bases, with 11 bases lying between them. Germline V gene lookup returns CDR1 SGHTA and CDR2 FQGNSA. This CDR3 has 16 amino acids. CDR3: CASSLGWPANTGELFF. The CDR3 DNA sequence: TGTGCCAGCAGCTTAGGGTGGCCTGCCAACACCGGGGAGCTGTTTTTT.

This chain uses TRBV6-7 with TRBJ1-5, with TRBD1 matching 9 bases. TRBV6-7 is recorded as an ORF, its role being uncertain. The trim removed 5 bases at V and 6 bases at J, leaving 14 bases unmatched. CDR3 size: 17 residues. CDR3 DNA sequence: TGTGCCAGCAGTACCCAGGACAGGGGATGCTTCGGTCAGCCCCAGCATTTT. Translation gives CASSTQDRGCFGQPQHF.

The DNA of the CDR3 is TGTGCCAGTAGAGTCTCTAGCGGGAGTATAAGTGAGCAGTTCTTC. Amino acid sequence: CASRVSSGSISEQFF. The chain has TRBV19 and TRBJ2-1; 10 positions agree with TRBD2. With 6 bases clipped from V and 9 bases from J, the junction kept 11 bases outside the gene matches. Germline V gives CDR1 LNHDA, CDR2 SQIVND (reference sequence). The CDR3 runs to 15 residues.

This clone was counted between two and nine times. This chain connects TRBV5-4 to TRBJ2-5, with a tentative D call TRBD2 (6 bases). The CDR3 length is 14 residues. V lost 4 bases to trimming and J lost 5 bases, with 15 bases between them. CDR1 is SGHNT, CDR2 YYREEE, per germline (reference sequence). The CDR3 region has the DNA TGTGCCAGCAGCCTCCGGAGGGGAGGCGAGACCCAGTACTTC. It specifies CASSLRRGGETQYF.

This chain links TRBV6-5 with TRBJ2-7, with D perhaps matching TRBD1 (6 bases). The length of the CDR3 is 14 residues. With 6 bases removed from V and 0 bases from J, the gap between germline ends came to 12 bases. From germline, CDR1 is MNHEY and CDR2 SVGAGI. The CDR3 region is CASSQGPSSYEQYF. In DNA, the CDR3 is TGTGCCAGCAGCCAGGGGCCTAGCTCCTACGAGCAGTACTTC.

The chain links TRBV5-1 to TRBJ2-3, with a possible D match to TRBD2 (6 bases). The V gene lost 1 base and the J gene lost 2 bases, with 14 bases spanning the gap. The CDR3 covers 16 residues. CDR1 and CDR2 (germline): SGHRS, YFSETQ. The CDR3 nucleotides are TGCGCCAGCAGCTTGTTTCCGGGAGCGCCCACAGATACGCAGTATTTT. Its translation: CASSLFPGAPTDTQYF.

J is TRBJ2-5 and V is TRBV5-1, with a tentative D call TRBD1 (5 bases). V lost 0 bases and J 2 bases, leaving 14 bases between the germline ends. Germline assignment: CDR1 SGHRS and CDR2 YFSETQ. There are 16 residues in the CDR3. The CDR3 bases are TGCGCCAGCAGCTTGGCCCCAACAGGTGGTCAAGAGACCCAGTACTTC. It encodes CASSLAPTGGQETQYF.

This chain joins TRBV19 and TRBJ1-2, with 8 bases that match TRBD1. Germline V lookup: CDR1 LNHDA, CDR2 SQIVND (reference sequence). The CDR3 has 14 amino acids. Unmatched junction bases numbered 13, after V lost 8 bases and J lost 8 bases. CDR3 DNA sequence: TGTGCCAGTCTAGGGTACAGGGGGTCTGGAGGCTACACCTTC. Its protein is CASLGYRGSGGYTF.

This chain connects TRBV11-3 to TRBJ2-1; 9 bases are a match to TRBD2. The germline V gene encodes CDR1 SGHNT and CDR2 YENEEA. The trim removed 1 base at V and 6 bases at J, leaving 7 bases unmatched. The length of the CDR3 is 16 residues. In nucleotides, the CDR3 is TGTGCCAGCAGCTTAGTGGACGCGGGGGGGCGCAATGAGCAGTTCTTC. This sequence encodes CASSLVDAGGRNEQFF.

The CDR3 DNA reads TGTGCCAGTAGTACTAACAGGGGATCCTACGAGCAGTACTTC. Its protein product is CASSTNRGSYEQYF. J is TRBJ2-7 and V is TRBV19; 7 bases align to TRBD1. Trimming cost V 4 bases and J 1 base; bases outside gene matches: 4. CDR3 size: 14 residues. CDR1 and CDR2 from the germline V gene are LNHDA and SQIVND (reference sequence).

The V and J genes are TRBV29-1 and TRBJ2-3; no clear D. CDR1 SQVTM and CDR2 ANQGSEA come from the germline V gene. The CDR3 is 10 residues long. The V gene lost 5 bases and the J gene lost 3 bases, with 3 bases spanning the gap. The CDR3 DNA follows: TGCAGCGTTCAGACAGATACGCAGTATTTT. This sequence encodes CSVQTDTQYF.

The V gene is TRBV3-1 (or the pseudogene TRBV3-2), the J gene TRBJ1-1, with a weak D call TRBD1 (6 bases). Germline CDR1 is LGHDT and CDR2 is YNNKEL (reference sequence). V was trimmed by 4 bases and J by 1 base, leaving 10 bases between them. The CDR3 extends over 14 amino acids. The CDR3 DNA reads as TGTGCCAGCAGCCGGACGACAGGGAACACTGAAGCTTTCTTT. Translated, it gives CASSRTTGNTEAFF.

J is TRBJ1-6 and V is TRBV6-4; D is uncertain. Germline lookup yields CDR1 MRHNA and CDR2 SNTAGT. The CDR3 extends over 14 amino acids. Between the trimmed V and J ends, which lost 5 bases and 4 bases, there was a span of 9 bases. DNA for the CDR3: TGTGCCAGCAGTACAGAGTTATATAATTCACCCCTCCACTTT. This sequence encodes CASSTELYNSPLHF.

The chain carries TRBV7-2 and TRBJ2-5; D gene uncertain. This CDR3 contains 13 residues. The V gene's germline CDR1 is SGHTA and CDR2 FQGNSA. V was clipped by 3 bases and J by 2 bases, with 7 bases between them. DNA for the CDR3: TGTGCCAGCAGCTTTTCGGGTCAAGAGACCCAGTACTTC. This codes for CASSFSGQETQYF. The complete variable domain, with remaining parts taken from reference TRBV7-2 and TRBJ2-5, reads GAGVSQSPSNKVTEKGKDVELRCDPISGHTALYWYRQSLGQGLEFLIYFQGNSAPDKSGLPSDRFSAERTGGSVSTLTIQRTQQEDSAVYLCASSFSGQETQYFGPGTRLLVL.

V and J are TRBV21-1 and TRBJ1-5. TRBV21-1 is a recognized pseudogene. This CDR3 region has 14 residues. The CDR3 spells CASTTGPGGQPQHF. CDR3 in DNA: TGTGCCAGCACTACCGGCCCGGGGGGACAGCCCCAGCATTTT.

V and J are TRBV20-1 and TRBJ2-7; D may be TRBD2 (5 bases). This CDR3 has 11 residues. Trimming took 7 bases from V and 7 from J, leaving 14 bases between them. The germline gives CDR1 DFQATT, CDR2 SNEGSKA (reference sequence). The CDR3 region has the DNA TGCAGTGTTCCGCTAGCTAGGGAGCAGTACTTC. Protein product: CSVPLAREQYF.

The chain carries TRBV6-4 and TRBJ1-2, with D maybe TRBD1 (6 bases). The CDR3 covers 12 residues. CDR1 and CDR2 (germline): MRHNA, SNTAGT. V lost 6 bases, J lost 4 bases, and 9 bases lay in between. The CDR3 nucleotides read TGTGCCAGCAGACCGACAGGCTATGGCTACACCTTC. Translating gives CASRPTGYGYTF.

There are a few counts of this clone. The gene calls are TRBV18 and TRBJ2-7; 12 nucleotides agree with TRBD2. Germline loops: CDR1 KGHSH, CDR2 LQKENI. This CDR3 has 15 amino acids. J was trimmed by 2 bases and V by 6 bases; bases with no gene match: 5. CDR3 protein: CASSPTSGGTYEQYF. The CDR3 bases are TGTGCCAGCTCTCCGACTAGCGGGGGAACCTACGAGCAGTACTTC.

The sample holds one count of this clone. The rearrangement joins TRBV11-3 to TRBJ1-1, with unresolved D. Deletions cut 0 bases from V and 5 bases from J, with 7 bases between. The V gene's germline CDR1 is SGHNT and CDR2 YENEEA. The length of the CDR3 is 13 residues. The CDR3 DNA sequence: TGTGCCAGCAGCTTAGAGACTACAACTGAAGCTTTCTTT. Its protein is CASSLETTTEAFF.

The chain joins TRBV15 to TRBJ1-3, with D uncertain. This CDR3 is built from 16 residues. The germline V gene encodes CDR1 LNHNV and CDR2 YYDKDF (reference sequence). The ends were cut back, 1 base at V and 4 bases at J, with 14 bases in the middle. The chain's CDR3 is CATSRAITDPGNTIYF. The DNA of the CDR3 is TGTGCCACCAGCAGAGCTATTACAGATCCAGGAAACACCATATATTTT.

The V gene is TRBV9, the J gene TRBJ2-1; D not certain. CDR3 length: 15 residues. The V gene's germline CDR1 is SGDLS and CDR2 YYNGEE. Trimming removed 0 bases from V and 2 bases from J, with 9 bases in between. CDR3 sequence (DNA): TGTGCCAGCAGCGTAGCCCTGGGCCCCTACAATGAGCAGTTCTTC. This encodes CASSVALGPYNEQFF.

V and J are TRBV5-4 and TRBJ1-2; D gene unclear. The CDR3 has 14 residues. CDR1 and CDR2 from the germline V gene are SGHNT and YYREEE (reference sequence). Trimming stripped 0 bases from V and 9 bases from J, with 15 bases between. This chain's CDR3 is CASSLDNELWSYTF. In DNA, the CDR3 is TGTGCCAGCAGCTTGGACAATGAACTATGGAGCTACACCTTC.

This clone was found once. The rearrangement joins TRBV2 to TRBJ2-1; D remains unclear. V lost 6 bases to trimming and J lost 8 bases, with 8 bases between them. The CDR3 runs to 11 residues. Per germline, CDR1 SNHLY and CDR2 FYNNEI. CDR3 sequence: CASSSSDEQFF. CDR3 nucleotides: TGTGCCAGCAGCTCGAGTGATGAGCAGTTCTTC.

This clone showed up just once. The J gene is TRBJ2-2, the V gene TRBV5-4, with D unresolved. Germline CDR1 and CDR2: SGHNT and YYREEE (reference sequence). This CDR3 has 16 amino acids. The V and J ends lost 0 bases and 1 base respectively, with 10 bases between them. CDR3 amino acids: CASSLEVAENTGELFF. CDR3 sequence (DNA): TGTGCCAGCAGCTTGGAGGTAGCTGAGAACACCGGGGAGCTGTTTTTT.